These 19 T cell receptor beta chains were sequenced from one sample in a study of cytomegalovirus exposure and HLA in healthy donors. Libraries were prepared by immunoSEQ multiplex PCR; TCRdb keeps only in-frame clonotypes and omits some of them. The sample contains 150,000 to 200,000 clones, around 92% of which appear only once. What was sequenced was PBMCs. These receptors were collected from a man between 18 and 29 years old in good health and CMV-seropositive.

In DNA form, the CDR3 reads TGTGCCAGCAGGGAACCGGGACAGTATAATTCACCCCTCCACTTT. This codes for CASREPGQYNSPLHF. V and J are TRBV6-5 and TRBJ1-6, with 7 bases aligning to TRBD1. J was trimmed by 4 bases and V by 6 bases; bases with no gene match: 6. The CDR3 is 15 residues long. Germline V lookup: CDR1 MNHEY, CDR2 SVGAGI.

The chain couples TRBV5-1 to TRBJ2-2; 10 bases agree with TRBD1. The germline gives CDR1 SGHRS, CDR2 YFSETQ. This CDR3 comprises 16 residues. Germline trimming cut 1 base from V and 4 bases from J; bases unmatched to any gene: 4. CDR3 nucleotide sequence: TGCGCCAGCAGCTTGACCGGGACAGGGGTCACCGGGGAGCTGTTTTTT. As protein: CASSLTGTGVTGELFF.

This clone occurred once. The chain joins TRBV6-1 to TRBJ2-3; TRBD2 might be the D (5 bases). Germline V CDR1 and CDR2: MNHNS, SASEGT. This CDR3 is 14 amino acids long. V was trimmed by 2 bases and J by 8 bases, leaving 14 bases between them. The CDR3 sequence is CASSELRSAATQYF. Written as DNA, the CDR3 is TGTGCCAGCAGTGAACTACGATCAGCGGCTACGCAGTATTTT.

This chain connects TRBV2 to TRBJ2-1, with 7 bases aligning to TRBD1. Per germline, CDR1 SNHLY and CDR2 FYNNEI. CDR3 length equals 16 residues. V lost 5 bases to trimming and J lost 6 bases; unmatched junction nucleotides: 13. The CDR3 reads CASSPRGRGLFNEQFF. The CDR3, as DNA: TGTGCCAGCAGTCCCAGAGGCAGGGGGTTGTTCAATGAGCAGTTCTTC.

The rearrangement uses TRBV10-2 and TRBJ2-3, with 10 bases matching TRBD2. The V and J ends lost 4 bases and 5 bases, in that order; junction bases with no gene match: 6. The CDR3 sequence is 15 residues long. The germline CDR1 and CDR2 sequences are WSHSY and SAAADI. This chain's CDR3 is CASSVLAGSGDTQYF. The DNA of the CDR3 is TGCGCCAGCAGTGTACTAGCGGGAAGTGGAGATACGCAGTATTTT.

The chain is built from TRBV18 and TRBJ2-3; D perhaps matches TRBD2 (6 bases). Germline V CDR1 and CDR2: KGHSH, LQKENI. Trimming stripped 0 bases from V and 2 bases from J, with 15 bases between. The CDR3 is 17 residues long. CDR3 sequence (DNA): TGTGCCAGCTCACCACCTCGACTAGTTGGGAACACAGATACGCAGTATTTT. As protein: CASSPPRLVGNTDTQYF.

The genes are TRBV19 and TRBJ2-7, with D uncertain. This CDR3 contains 12 residues. The V and J ends lost 5 bases and 2 bases respectively, with 7 bases between them. Per the germline V gene, CDR1 is LNHDA and CDR2 is SQIVND (reference sequence). CDR3 sequence (DNA): TGTGCCAGTAGTGACACCCCCTACGAGCAGTACTTC. This codes for CASSDTPYEQYF.

This chain joins TRBV5-1 and TRBJ2-7, with 7 bases identical to TRBD2. Trimming removed 3 bases from V and 2 bases from J; junction bases left unmatched: 5. The germline CDR1 and CDR2 sequences are SGHRS and YFSETQ. The CDR3 covers 14 residues. The CDR3 protein is CASSSLAGPYEQYF. The CDR3 DNA sequence: TGCGCCAGCAGCTCCTTAGCGGGCCCCTACGAGCAGTACTTC.

This sequence joins TRBV28 and TRBJ1-2, with D unresolved. The CDR3 extends over 11 amino acids. Deletions cut 5 bases from V and 4 bases from J, with 5 bases between. Germline V gives CDR1 MDHEN, CDR2 SYDVKM. This CDR3 reads CASSGLYGYTF. The CDR3 DNA reads TGTGCCAGCAGTGGACTCTATGGCTACACCTTC.

V is TRBV28 and J is TRBJ2-1, with 13 bases that match TRBD2. With V trimmed by 6 bases and J by 9 bases, 5 bases remained unmatched. Germline-derived CDR1 and CDR2 are MDHEN and SYDVKM. This CDR3 spans 14 amino acids. The CDR3 DNA reads as TGTGCCAGCAGACTAGCGGGAGGGGTCGGTGAGCAGTTCTTC. Residues: CASRLAGGVGEQFF.

This clone was picked up a small number of times. This chain uses TRBV18 with TRBJ2-7; the D gene is possibly TRBD1 (6 bases). The germline V gene has CDR1 KGHSH and CDR2 LQKENI. Trimming stripped 4 bases from V and 3 bases from J, with 7 bases between. CDR3 size: 12 residues. The CDR3 region is CASSHRDYEQYF. The CDR3 coding sequence is TGTGCCAGCTCACACAGGGACTACGAGCAGTACTTC. The full variable domain, rest sourced from reference TRBV18 and TRBJ2-7, is NAGVMQNPRHLVRRRGQEARLRCSPMKGHSHVYWYRQLPEEGLKFMVYLQKENIIDESGMPKERFSAEFPKEGPSILRIQQVVRGDSAAYFCASSHRDYEQYFGPGTRLTVT.

This clone has a single count. The chain joins TRBV5-6 to TRBJ2-1, with 7 bases fitting TRBD2. J gave up 1 base and V 2 bases, and 3 bases lay outside the gene matches. The CDR3 length is 15 residues. The germline V gene encodes CDR1 SGHDT and CDR2 YYEEEE. CDR3 sequence (DNA): TGTGCCAGCAGCTTCGGGGGGACTTCCTACAATGAGCAGTTCTTC. Translated: CASSFGGTSYNEQFF. Combining the CDR3 with reference TRBV5-6 and TRBJ2-1 gives the whole variable domain DAGVTQSPTHLIKTRGQQVTLRCSPKSGHDTVSWYQQALGQGPQFIFQYYEEEERQRGNFPDRFSGHQFPNYSSELNVNALLLGDSALYLCASSFGGTSYNEQFFGPGTRLTVL.

This chain joins TRBV14 and TRBJ1-2; D gene uncertain. Germline CDR1 SGHDN, CDR2 FVKESK. The CDR3 is 13 amino acids. V was trimmed by 1 base and J by 5 bases, leaving 8 bases between them. The chain's CDR3 is CASSQARSYGYTF. CDR3 coding DNA: TGTGCCAGCAGCCAAGCCCGGAGTTATGGCTACACCTTC.

This chain links TRBV7-9 with TRBJ1-4; 7 bases line up with TRBD1. From germline, CDR1 is SEHNR and CDR2 FQNEAQ (reference sequence). The CDR3 contains 14 residues. Trimming at V came to 5 bases and at J to 1 base, leaving 1 base not matched to a gene. CDR3 residues: CASSPGGTNEKLFF. The DNA for the CDR3 is TGTGCCAGCAGCCCAGGGGGAACTAATGAAAAACTGTTTTTT. The complete variable domain, with remaining parts taken from reference TRBV7-9 and TRBJ1-4, reads DTGVSQNPRHKITKRGQNVTFRCDPISEHNRLYWYRQTLGQGPEFLTYFQNEAQLEKSRLLSDRFSAERPKGSFSTLEIQRTEQGDSAMYLCASSPGGTNEKLFFGSGTQLSVL.

The chain recombines TRBV19 with TRBJ2-1, with D perhaps matching TRBD2 (5 bases). The CDR3 loop spans 12 amino acids. Germline CDR1 reads LNHDA; CDR2 reads SQIVND (reference sequence). Trimming cost V 1 base and J 7 bases, with 5 bases left between them. CDR3 bases: TGTGCCAGTAGTATAGCGGGGAATGAGCAGTTCTTC. Translation: CASSIAGNEQFF.

This chain uses TRBV15 with TRBJ1-2; D is ambiguous. The CDR3 length is 11 residues. V was shortened by 4 bases and J by 11 bases, with 11 bases between the two germline ends. Germline lookup yields CDR1 LNHNV and CDR2 YYDKDF (reference sequence). For the CDR3, the DNA is TGTGCCACCAGCACAGCGAAACGGTACACCTTC. Translating gives CATSTAKRYTF.

The chain couples TRBV2 to TRBJ2-2, with 10 bases matching TRBD1. CDR3 length: 16 residues. Germline assignment: CDR1 SNHLY and CDR2 FYNNEI. The V gene end was trimmed by 4 bases and the J gene end by 2 bases; junction bases not matched to a gene: 4. CDR3 loop: CASSGTGGFNTGELFF. The CDR3 nucleotides read TGTGCCAGCAGTGGGACAGGGGGTTTCAACACCGGGGAGCTGTTTTTT.

This clone was recorded once. V usage is TRBV27 and J usage is TRBJ2-1, with D unresolved. CDR1 and CDR2 from the germline V gene are MNHEY and SMNVEV (reference sequence). V lost 6 bases to trimming and J lost 2 bases, with 14 bases between them. CDR3 length: 15 amino acids. CDR3 DNA: TGTGCCAGCAGCTTAGCCCCACAGACCTACAATGAGCAGTTCTTC. This codes for CASSLAPQTYNEQFF.

The chain carries TRBV10-3 and TRBJ2-7; D gene ambiguous. The length of the CDR3 is 12 residues. Germline V gene lookup returns CDR1 ENHRY and CDR2 SYGVKD. V dropped 8 bases and J dropped 2 bases, with 10 bases sitting between them. The CDR3: CAIGSSPYEQYF. For the CDR3, the DNA is TGTGCCATCGGTAGTTCCCCCTACGAGCAGTACTTC.